The 14 T cell receptor beta chains reported below all come from one sample, sequenced in a study of T cell responses to AZD1222 COVID-19 vaccine. TCRdb keeps only in-frame clones here, not all; method: immunoSEQ multiplex PCR. The sample lists 150,000 or so clones, 88% seen once, with more than 3% in the top ten. The sequencing here drew on peripheral blood, taken on day 0 of MenACWY control vaccination. These receptors originate from an adult in good health.

The gene calls are TRBV28 and TRBJ1-1; D perhaps matches TRBD1 (6 bases). The CDR3 spans 15 residues. CDR1 and CDR2 (germline): MDHEN, SYDVKM. The V end was cut by 6 bases, the J end by 5 bases, with 19 bases between. The CDR3 DNA is TGTGCCAGCAGAGGATCCGGGGGGCGTTGGACTGAAGCTTTCTTT. Translating it yields CASRGSGGRWTEAFF.

The CDR3 reads CASSLRQGSPLHF. The CDR3 DNA is TGTGCCAGTAGTCTCCGACAGGGTTCACCCCTCCACTTT. The rearrangement links TRBV19 to TRBJ1-6; 7 positions agree with TRBD1. CDR1 and CDR2 from the germline V gene are LNHDA and SQIVND (reference sequence). The CDR3 consists of 13 residues. The J segment lost 9 bases and the V segment lost 5 bases, leaving 4 bases of the junction unmatched.

This chain links TRBV24-1 with TRBJ1-5; D not certain. V was pared by 5 bases and J by 0 bases, with 7 bases between. Germline loops: CDR1 KGHDR, CDR2 SFDVKD. The CDR3 has 14 amino acids. The CDR3 region is CATSVTYSNQPQHF. CDR3 bases: TGTGCCACCAGTGTCACGTATAGCAATCAGCCCCAGCATTTT.

The V gene is TRBV10-3, the J gene TRBJ1-5; D remains unclear. Trimming pared 8 bases from V and 1 base from J, leaving 18 bases between. The CDR3 has 16 residues. CDR1 is ENHRY, CDR2 SYGVKD, per germline. The CDR3 DNA is TGTGCCATCCGCAATTCCGAAGGGAGAAGCAATCAGCCCCAGCATTTT. Its protein product is CAIRNSEGRSNQPQHF.

The rearrangement uses TRBV11-1 and TRBJ1-1; D uncertain. Germline CDR1 is SGHAT and CDR2 is FQDESV (reference sequence). V gave up 5 bases and J gave up 1 base, with 11 bases separating them. CDR3 length equals 14 residues. The CDR3 sequence is CASSPKSPNTEAFF. The DNA for the CDR3 is TGTGCCAGCAGCCCGAAAAGCCCGAACACTGAAGCTTTCTTT.

The chain recombines TRBV6-2 or TRBV6-3 with TRBJ2-7; possibly TRBD2 for D (6 bases). The CDR3 consists of 15 residues. In germline, CDR1 is MNHEY, CDR2 SVGEGT. V dropped 6 bases and J dropped 5 bases, with 20 bases sitting between them. CDR3 region: CASSRVGGASHEQYF. The DNA for the CDR3 is TGTGCCAGCAGCAGAGTTGGAGGGGCATCCCACGAGCAGTACTTC.

Only a few counts were recorded for this clone. The chain recombines TRBV7-2 with TRBJ1-1, with D unresolved. V dropped 1 base and J dropped 6 bases, with 18 bases sitting between them. The CDR3 contains 16 residues. Germline CDR1 is SGHTA and CDR2 is FQGNSA. The CDR3 nucleotides read TGTGCCAGCAGCTTAGAATTTTCGGTCAGGCCCCCTGAAGCTTTCTTT. It yields the protein CASSLEFSVRPPEAFF.

J is TRBJ1-6 and V is TRBV2, with D maybe TRBD1 (6 bases). The CDR3 consists of 16 residues. CDR1 SNHLY and CDR2 FYNNEI come from the germline V gene. V was trimmed by 5 bases and J by 5 bases, leaving 16 bases between them. CDR3 amino acids: CASSLTDSRDNSPLHF. CDR3 in DNA: TGTGCCAGCAGTTTAACGGACAGTAGAGATAATTCACCCCTCCACTTT. Based on the CDR3 plus reference TRBV2 and TRBJ1-6, the full variable domain is EPEVTQTPSHQVTQMGQEVILRCVPISNHLYFYWYRQILGQKVEFLVSFYNNEISEKSEIFDDQFSVERPDGSNFTLKIRSTKLEDSAMYFCASSLTDSRDNSPLHFGNGTRLTVT.

CDR3: CASSHDLTSGGSPETQYF. CDR3 coding DNA: TGTGCCAGCAGCCATGATCTTACTAGCGGGGGGTCTCCAGAGACCCAGTACTTC. The genes are TRBV3-1 (or the pseudogene TRBV3-2) and TRBJ2-5, with 12 bases that match TRBD2. Germline CDR1 is LGHDT and CDR2 is YNNKEL (reference sequence). The CDR3 spans 18 residues. Trimming removed 3 bases from V and 4 bases from J; junction bases left unmatched: 12.

This clone was picked up one time. This chain links TRBV6-5 with TRBJ2-7; the match to TRBD1 covers 7 bases. V lost 0 bases, J lost 2 bases, and 7 bases stayed unmatched. Germline V gene sequence: CDR1 MNHEY, CDR2 SVGAGI. The CDR3 runs 16 residues. The CDR3 here is CASSYSTGTVPYEQYF. CDR3 nucleotide sequence: TGTGCCAGCAGTTACTCGACCGGGACAGTCCCCTACGAGCAGTACTTC.

V usage is TRBV5-4 and J usage is TRBJ1-1; D might be TRBD1 (5 bases). The CDR3 length is 13 residues. V shed 4 bases and J shed 6 bases, with 13 bases lying between them. CDR1 SGHNT and CDR2 YYREEE come from the germline V gene (reference sequence). In DNA, the CDR3 is TGTGCCAGCAGCCCTGTCCCGGGGGCTGAAGCTTTCTTT. Translated: CASSPVPGAEAFF.

This chain joins TRBV7-9 and TRBJ2-3, with 7 nucleotides matching TRBD1. CDR1 and CDR2 from the germline V gene are SEHNR and FQNEAQ (reference sequence). J lost 6 bases, V lost 5 bases, and 11 bases had no gene match. The CDR3 covers 15 residues. The CDR3 DNA is TGTGCCAGCAGCCCAGGACAGGTCGACTTGGATACGCAGTATTTT. This codes for CASSPGQVDLDTQYF.

The J gene is TRBJ1-1, the V gene TRBV24-1; 9 positions agree with TRBD1. Unmatched junction bases numbered 3, after V lost 4 bases and J lost 7 bases. Germline-derived CDR1 and CDR2 are KGHDR and SFDVKD. CDR3 size: 13 residues. The CDR3 bases are TGTGCCACCAGTGACTGGACAGGGGATGAAGCTTTCTTT. It is translated as CATSDWTGDEAFF.

This chain connects TRBV29-1 to TRBJ1-1, with D unclear. CDR1 is SQVTM, CDR2 ANQGSEA, per germline. This CDR3 is built from 13 residues. With 0 bases removed from V and 4 bases from J, the gap between germline ends came to 9 bases. The CDR3 DNA reads TGCAGCGTTGAAGATTATGAGGGCACTGAAGCTTTCTTT. Protein sequence: CSVEDYEGTEAFF.